The 9 T cell receptor beta chains reported below all come from one sample, sequenced in a study of vaccination effects on CD4 cells after COVID-19 (dated by TCRdb to between 2021 and 2023). These receptors have no identified antigens. In the ViraFEST assay, PBMC were stimulated with viral peptide pools, and TCR sequencing was then used to find antigen-specific CD4+ T cell clonotypes based on their expansion. After less than 13 days of culture, CD4+ T cells were isolated with the EasySep CD4+ T cell isolation kit. Negative nucleocapsid antibody results before and after vaccination confirmed that the healthy vaccine recipients had no prior SARS-CoV-2 infection. The method was the immunoSEQ multiplex PCR assay. TCRdb mirrors the immuneACCESS table, restricted to in-frame sequences. Some clones are absent from its copies; in checked studies, under half trace to an unresolved V gene, and the reason for the others is unknown. The sample includes 27,000 or so clones, with approximately 75% observed a single time. The ten most abundant clones make up 8% to 11% of the sample.

The sequenced sample was CD4+ T cells from PBMCs cultured with SARS-CoV-2 spike peptides, obtained before COVID-19 vaccination. The cell subset or site label on this specimen signifies: SARS-CoV-2 spike overlapping peptide pool stimulation. The receptors shown here come from a human donor who received a COVID-19 vaccine.

The chain recombines TRBV27 with TRBJ1-1; 8 bases are a match to TRBD1. Trimming cost V 4 bases and J 1 base; bases outside gene matches: 11. This CDR3 region has 17 residues. Germline V gene data show CDR1 as MNHEY and CDR2 as SMNVEV (reference sequence). CDR3 protein: CASSSIFQQGGNTEAFF. CDR3 nucleotides: TGTGCCAGCAGTTCTATATTCCAACAGGGGGGGAACACTGAAGCTTTCTTT.

This chain uses TRBV3-1 (or the pseudogene TRBV3-2) with TRBJ2-7; D is possibly TRBD1 (5 bases). Per the germline V gene, CDR1 is LGHDT and CDR2 is YNNKEL (reference sequence). V was cut by 4 bases and J by 2 bases, with 18 bases left in between. The CDR3 extends over 16 amino acids. The CDR3 spells CASSPFQWEGAYEQYF. The CDR3 nucleotides are TGTGCCAGCAGCCCTTTTCAGTGGGAAGGGGCCTACGAGCAGTACTTC.

J is TRBJ2-1 and V is TRBV7-6; 9 nucleotides match TRBD2. The CDR3 loop spans 17 amino acids. CDR1 and CDR2 from the germline V gene are SGHVS and FNYEAQ. Losses at the gene ends were 2 bases for V and 4 bases for J; bases not matched to a gene: 9. The CDR3 DNA is TGTGCCAGCAGCTTAAGGGGTCGGCGGGAGGGTTACAATGAGCAGTTCTTC. Its protein product is CASSLRGRREGYNEQFF.

The chain recombines TRBV4-2 with TRBJ2-5; 7 bases map to TRBD2. The germline gives CDR1 LGHNA, CDR2 YNFKEQ. The CDR3 is made up of 15 amino acids. V shed 3 bases and J 2 bases; nucleotides not matched to a gene: 6. The CDR3 coding sequence is TGTGCCAGCAGCCATGGGGAGGGAGGGCAAGAGACCCAGTACTTC. Its protein is CASSHGEGGQETQYF.

The V gene is TRBV5-1, the J gene TRBJ2-7; D assignment may be TRBD1 or TRBD2 (5 bases each). CDR1 is SGHRS, CDR2 YFSETQ, per germline. CDR3 length: 15 amino acids. Deletions cut 4 bases from V and 5 bases from J, with 19 bases between. CDR3: CASSPSGTALHEQYF. CDR3 nucleotide sequence: TGCGCCAGCAGCCCATCTGGGACCGCCCTCCACGAGCAGTACTTC.

The rearrangement uses TRBV2 and TRBJ2-1; D uncertain. Germline values: CDR1 SNHLY, CDR2 FYNNEI. The CDR3 sequence is 17 residues long. The V end lost 7 bases, the J end lost 2 bases, and 21 bases lay between the germline ends. The CDR3 DNA reads TGTGCCAGCAACAGATTCGCCTCGTACTTAACCTACAATGAGCAGTTCTTC. This gives the protein CASNRFASYLTYNEQFF. Using reference TRBV2 and TRBJ2-1 for the parts outside the CDR3, the full variable domain is EPEVTQTPSHQVTQMGQEVILRCVPISNHLYFYWYRQILGQKVEFLVSFYNNEISEKSEIFDDQFSVERPDGSNFTLKIRSTKLEDSAMYFCASNRFASYLTYNEQFFGPGTRLTVL.

This clone was counted a few times. The V call is TRBV5-1, the J call TRBJ2-3; 7 positions agree with TRBD2. The CDR3 consists of 16 residues. The V and J ends lost 4 bases and 3 bases, in that order; junction bases with no gene match: 11. Germline CDR1 SGHRS, CDR2 YFSETQ. CDR3 DNA: TGCGCCAGCAGCCCCCTGCGTTCGGGGGGAACAGATACGCAGTATTTT. Its translation: CASSPLRSGGTDTQYF.

This clone was detected once. This chain uses TRBV7-2 with TRBJ2-5, with a weak D call TRBD2 (7 bases). Germline V gives CDR1 SGHTA, CDR2 FQGNSA. Trimming cost V 3 bases and J 3 bases, with 11 bases left between them. This CDR3 has 14 residues. CDR3 DNA: TGTGCCAGCAGCTTCGGCGGGGGCGAAGAGACCCAGTACTTC. It codes for CASSFGGGEETQYF.

The chain is built from TRBV6-5 and TRBJ2-7; 10 nucleotides match TRBD2. Trimming at V came to 6 bases and at J to 2 bases, leaving 4 bases not matched to a gene. This CDR3 spans 14 amino acids. Germline V lookup: CDR1 MNHEY, CDR2 SVGAGI. The chain's CDR3 is CASRRAGGPYEQYF. The CDR3 DNA reads TGTGCCAGCAGACGAGCGGGAGGGCCCTACGAGCAGTACTTC.